This passage covers 17 T cell receptor beta chains from one sample sequenced in a study of T cell responses to AZD1222 COVID-19 vaccine. Data came from immunoSEQ multiplex PCR; TCRdb stores just in-frame clones and leaves some out. The sample holds some 110,000 clones, 70% to 90% seen once. This specimen consisted of peripheral blood, obtained 28 days after the second AZD1222 dose. These receptor sequences come from an adult who received the AZD1222 COVID-19 vaccine.

This chain connects TRBV12-3 or TRBV12-4 to TRBJ1-2, with 8 bases matching TRBD1. V shed 6 bases, J shed 2 bases, and the junction held 2 bases outside the gene matches. This CDR3 spans 13 amino acids. CDR3 region: CASSRDRNYGYTF. CDR3 bases: TGTGCCAGCAGCCGGGACAGGAACTATGGCTACACCTTC.

This chain links TRBV5-1 with TRBJ2-7; possible D gene TRBD2, 5 bases. With 0 bases removed from V and 2 bases from J, the gap between germline ends came to 18 bases. Germline CDR1 is SGHRS and CDR2 is YFSETQ. The CDR3 totals 17 residues. This CDR3 reads CASSLAPSSGAPYEQYF. The CDR3 DNA follows: TGCGCCAGCAGCTTGGCCCCCTCCAGCGGAGCACCCTACGAGCAGTACTTC.

The chain joins TRBV7-8 to TRBJ1-4; weak D call: TRBD1 (5 bases). V dropped 3 bases and J dropped 6 bases, with 14 bases sitting between them. Per germline, CDR1 SGHVS and CDR2 FQNEAQ. The CDR3 is made up of 15 amino acids. Here the CDR3 DNA reads TGTGCCAGCAGCTTTTTTTTGGCAGGGTATGAAAAACTGTTTTTT. Protein product: CASSFFLAGYEKLFF.

This chain connects TRBV30 to TRBJ2-1; TRBD2 is a possible D gene (6 bases). Trimming took 0 bases from V and 12 from J, leaving 15 bases between them. Germline V lookup: CDR1 GTSNPN, CDR2 SVGIG (reference sequence). The CDR3 loop spans 13 amino acids. The CDR3 sequence is CAWSVQEGLAQFF. Written as DNA, the CDR3 is TGTGCCTGGAGTGTACAAGAGGGACTGGCGCAGTTCTTC.

J is TRBJ2-1 and V is TRBV7-2; possible D gene TRBD2, 6 bases. CDR3 length: 16 amino acids. Trimming pared 6 bases from V and 1 base from J, leaving 16 bases between. Germline V gene sequence: CDR1 SGHTA, CDR2 FQGNSA. CDR3 DNA sequence: TGTGCCAGCAGACCAGGGACTCAGCCTTCCTACAATGAGCAGTTCTTC. Encoded protein: CASRPGTQPSYNEQFF.

The V call is TRBV5-1, the J call TRBJ2-2; D is unresolved. The V end lost 0 bases, the J end lost 5 bases, and 17 bases lay between the germline ends. The length of the CDR3 is 17 residues. The V gene's germline CDR1 is SGHRS and CDR2 YFSETQ. The CDR3 loop reads CASSLVGPATSTGELFF. The CDR3 DNA reads TGCGCCAGCAGCTTGGTCGGGCCCGCTACTTCAACCGGGGAGCTGTTTTTT.

The V call is TRBV7-8, the J call TRBJ2-7; D is possibly TRBD1 (6 bases). The ends were cut back, 5 bases at V and 0 bases at J, with 23 bases in the middle. Looked up from germline, CDR1 is SGHVS and CDR2 is FQNEAQ. The CDR3 runs to 18 residues. CDR3 protein: CASSRGLVRDTFSYEQYF. CDR3 coding DNA: TGTGCCAGCAGCAGGGGTTTGGTTCGGGACACTTTCTCCTACGAGCAGTACTTC. Full variable domain (remainder filled in from reference TRBV7-8 and TRBJ2-7): GAGVSQSPRYKVAKRGQDVALRCDPISGHVSLFWYQQALGQGPEFLTYFQNEAQLDKSGLPSDRFFAERPEGSVSTLKIQRTQQEDSAVYLCASSRGLVRDTFSYEQYFGPGTRLTVT.

V is TRBV6-5 and J is TRBJ2-3; 7 bases agree with TRBD1. The CDR3 contains 14 residues. The germline V gene encodes CDR1 MNHEY and CDR2 SVGAGI. V was pared by 6 bases and J by 11 bases, with 14 bases of the junction left unmatched. The CDR3 region has the DNA TGTGCCAGCAGGCTGACAGGGCCAGGCGTGAAGCAGTATTTT. Its protein product is CASRLTGPGVKQYF.

The chain links TRBV6-5 to TRBJ1-4, with 11 nucleotides matching TRBD1. The CDR3 covers 16 residues. The V gene end was trimmed by 0 bases and the J gene end by 8 bases; junction bases not matched to a gene: 5. CDR1 MNHEY and CDR2 SVGAGI come from the germline V gene. The CDR3 is CASSYSGTGGEEKLFF. CDR3 DNA: TGTGCCAGCAGTTACTCGGGGACAGGGGGGGAAGAAAAACTGTTTTTT.

The chain employs TRBV3-1 (or the pseudogene TRBV3-2) and TRBJ2-5; 7 bases match TRBD1. The germline V gene has CDR1 LGHDT and CDR2 YNNKEL (reference sequence). The V segment lost 1 base and the J segment 2 bases; nucleotides outside the gene matches: 4. The CDR3 is 15 amino acids. The CDR3, as DNA: TGTGCCAGCAGCCAAGGGTTGGGACAGCAAGAGACCCAGTACTTC. Translation gives CASSQGLGQQETQYF.

This clone was picked up one time. This chain links TRBV6-5 with TRBJ1-5; the match to TRBD1 covers 7 bases. V lost 8 bases, J lost 4 bases, and 5 bases stayed unmatched. This CDR3 has 13 residues. The germline V gene encodes CDR1 MNHEY and CDR2 SVGAGI. CDR3 in amino acids: CASGGTDNQPQHF. The CDR3 DNA reads as TGTGCCAGCGGCGGGACAGATAATCAGCCCCAGCATTTT.

This chain connects TRBV20-1 to TRBJ2-1; TRBD2 matches 9 bases. Germline V CDR1 and CDR2: DFQATT, SNEGSKA (reference sequence). V gave up 4 bases and J gave up 0 bases; unmatched junction bases: 7. The CDR3 spans 16 residues. CDR3 DNA sequence: TGCAGTGCTATTGAATTTAGCGGGAGCTCCTACAATGAGCAGTTCTTC. This codes for CSAIEFSGSSYNEQFF.

The chain links TRBV24-1 to TRBJ1-6, with 8 bases that match TRBD1. The V gene end was trimmed by 9 bases and the J gene end by 7 bases; junction bases not matched to a gene: 4. The CDR3 covers 13 residues. Germline V gives CDR1 KGHDR, CDR2 SFDVKD. Here the CDR3 reads CATARTGNSPLHF. In DNA form, the CDR3 reads TGTGCCACCGCGAGGACAGGGAATTCACCCCTCCACTTT.

The chain uses TRBV24-1 and TRBJ1-2, with TRBD1 as a possible D gene (5 bases). Germline V gene data show CDR1 as KGHDR and CDR2 as SFDVKD. The V end was cut by 6 bases, the J end by 8 bases, with 12 bases between. CDR3 length: 12 residues. CDR3 DNA: TGTGCCACCAGTTTGAGAGGGGCAGGCTACACCTTC. Protein product: CATSLRGAGYTF.

The chain employs TRBV7-3 and TRBJ2-3, with D tentatively TRBD2 (6 bases). Per germline, CDR1 SGHTA and CDR2 FQGTGA. Between the trimmed V and J ends, which lost 2 bases and 0 bases, there was a span of 12 bases. The CDR3 consists of 16 residues. CDR3 coding DNA: TGTGCCAGCAGCTTATCCGGGAGCGGAAGCACAGATACGCAGTATTTT. Translation: CASSLSGSGSTDTQYF.

The chain links TRBV5-8 to TRBJ2-1; TRBD2 might be the D (7 bases). The germline V and J ends were trimmed by 3 bases and 0 bases, with 19 bases remaining between them. The germline V gene has CDR1 SGHTS and CDR2 YDEGEE. The CDR3 is made up of 18 amino acids. CDR3 residues: CASSSPRGGQSSYNEQFF. Here the CDR3 DNA reads TGTGCCAGCAGCTCCCCGAGGGGGGGCCAGAGCTCCTACAATGAGCAGTTCTTC.

The gene calls are TRBV10-3 and TRBJ2-7; D gene uncertain. Trimming pared 0 bases from V and 9 bases from J, leaving 15 bases between. CDR3 length: 14 residues. The germline gives CDR1 ENHRY, CDR2 SYGVKD. The CDR3, as DNA: TGTGCCATCAGTGAGTCCGGCCCTTCTGGTAGGCAGTACTTC. It is translated as CAISESGPSGRQYF.